What follows describes a single T cell receptor (beta chain). Antigen: not known. These data come from a study of T cells in localized non-small cell lung cancer. Overall study findings and caveats: T cell clonality was highest in uninvolved adjacent lung, above tumor. The study linked higher blood T cell density to longer overall survival. Adjacent lung tissue had a median about 57 of the top 100 clones found in the tumor. Without multi-region sequencing, intratumor heterogeneity could not be excluded.

Libraries were prepared by immunoSEQ multiplex PCR; TCRdb keeps only in-frame clonotypes and omits some of them. The table shows 55,000 to 65,000 clones, with about 89% occurring only once. The CDR3 is 16 amino acids. The junction had 5 bases not matched to a gene; V was cut back by 2 bases and J by 5 bases. The sample here was peripheral blood, taken before any cancer treatment. This chain connects TRBV6-7 to TRBJ1-5, with 11 nucleotides matching TRBD1. TRBV6-7 is assigned to the ORF class and has an uncertain function. The clonotype was recovered from a man between 35 and 75 years old with stage I lung adenocarcinoma. The CDR3 is CASSYELGQGDQPQHF. CDR3 in DNA: TGTGCCAGCAGTTACGAACTGGGACAGGGGGATCAGCCCCAGCATTTT.